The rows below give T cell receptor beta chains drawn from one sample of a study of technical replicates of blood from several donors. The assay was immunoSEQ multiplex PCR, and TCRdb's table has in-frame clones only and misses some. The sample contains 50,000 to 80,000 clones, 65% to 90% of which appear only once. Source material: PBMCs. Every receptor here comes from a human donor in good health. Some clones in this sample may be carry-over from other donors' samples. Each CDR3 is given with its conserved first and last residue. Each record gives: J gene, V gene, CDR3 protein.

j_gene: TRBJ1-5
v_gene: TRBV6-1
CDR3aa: CASSFGSNQPQHF

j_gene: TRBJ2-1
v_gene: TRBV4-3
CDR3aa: CASSQGSYNEQFF

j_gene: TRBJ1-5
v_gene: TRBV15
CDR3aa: CATSRDPGRQPQHF

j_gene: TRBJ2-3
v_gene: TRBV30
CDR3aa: CALGTVTDTQYF

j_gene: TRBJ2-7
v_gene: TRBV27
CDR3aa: CASRTGSGYEQYF

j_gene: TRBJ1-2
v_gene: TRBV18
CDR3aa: CASSASRGEGSDGYTF

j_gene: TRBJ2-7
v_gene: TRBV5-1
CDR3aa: CASSLGGLVVEQYF

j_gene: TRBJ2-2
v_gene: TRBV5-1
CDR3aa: CASSLETGNTGELFF

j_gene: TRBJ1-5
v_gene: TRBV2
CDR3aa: CASRDGTVSNQPQHF

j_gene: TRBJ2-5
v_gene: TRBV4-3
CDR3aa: CASSQGNAGGAETQYF

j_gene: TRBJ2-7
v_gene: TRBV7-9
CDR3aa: CASSLGAGGPDEQYF

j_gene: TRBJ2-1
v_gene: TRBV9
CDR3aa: CASSVGPEVYEQFF

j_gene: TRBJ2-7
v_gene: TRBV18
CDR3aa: CASSPVVTGSNEQYF

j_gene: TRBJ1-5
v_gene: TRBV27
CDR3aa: CASSPGTGGNQPQHF

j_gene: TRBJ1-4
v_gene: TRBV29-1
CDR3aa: CSVRQANEKLFF

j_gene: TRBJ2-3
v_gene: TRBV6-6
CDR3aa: CASSPPLAGAKDTQYF

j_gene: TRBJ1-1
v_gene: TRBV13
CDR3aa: CASKAGGMVEAFF

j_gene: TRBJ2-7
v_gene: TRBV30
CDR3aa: CAWGLAGGWAYEQYF

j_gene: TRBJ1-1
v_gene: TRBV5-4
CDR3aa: CASSLEARGEAFF

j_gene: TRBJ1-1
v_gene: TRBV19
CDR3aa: CASSRDRGIEAFF

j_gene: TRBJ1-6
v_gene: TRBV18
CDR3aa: CASSPASSYNSPLHF

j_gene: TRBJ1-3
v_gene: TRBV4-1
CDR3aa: CASSLGVMSSGNTIYF

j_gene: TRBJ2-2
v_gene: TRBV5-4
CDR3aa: CASSPSGLTYTGELFF

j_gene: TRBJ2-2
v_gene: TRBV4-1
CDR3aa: CASSQDPSSRTGELFF

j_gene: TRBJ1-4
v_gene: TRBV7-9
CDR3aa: CASSLSFGSNEKLFF

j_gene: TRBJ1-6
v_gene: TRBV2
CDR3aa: CASIRDKNSPLHF

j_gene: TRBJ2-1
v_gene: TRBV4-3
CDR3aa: CASSQDLVLAGALFEQFF

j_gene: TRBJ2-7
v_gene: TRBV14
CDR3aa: CASSQGAGSFSYEQYF

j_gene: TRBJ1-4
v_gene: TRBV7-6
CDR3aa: CASSSTGLTNEKLFF

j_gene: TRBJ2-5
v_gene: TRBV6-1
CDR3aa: CASSVRGRGTQYF

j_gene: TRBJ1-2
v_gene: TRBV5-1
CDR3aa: CASSEDRQGLGYTF

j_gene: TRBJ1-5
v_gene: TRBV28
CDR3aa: CASSFGGNSNQPQHF

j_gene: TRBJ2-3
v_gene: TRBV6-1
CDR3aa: CASSEKGEPPDTQYF

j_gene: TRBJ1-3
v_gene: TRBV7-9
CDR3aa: CASSYIGQGIGNTIYF

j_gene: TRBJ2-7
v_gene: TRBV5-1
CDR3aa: CASSWSSYEQYF

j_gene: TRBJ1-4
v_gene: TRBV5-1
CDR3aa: CASSLRDRGEKLFF

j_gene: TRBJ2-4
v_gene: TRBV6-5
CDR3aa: CASSGDTGSANIQYF

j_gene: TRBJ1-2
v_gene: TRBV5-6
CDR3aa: CASSSQQGGKHGMGGYTF

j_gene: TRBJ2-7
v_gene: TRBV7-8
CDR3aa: CASSEGQLYEQYF

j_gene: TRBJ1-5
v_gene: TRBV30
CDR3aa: CAWNPGLPGVNQPQHF

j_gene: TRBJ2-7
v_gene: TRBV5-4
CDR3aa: CASSDKRGYEQYF

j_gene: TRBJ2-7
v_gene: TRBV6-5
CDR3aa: CASRIRDWGSYEQYF

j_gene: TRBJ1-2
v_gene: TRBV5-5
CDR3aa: CASSLSQGTYGYTF

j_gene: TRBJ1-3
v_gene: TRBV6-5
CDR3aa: CASSSGPGNTIYF

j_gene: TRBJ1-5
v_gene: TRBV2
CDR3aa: CASSWEGRSNQPQHF

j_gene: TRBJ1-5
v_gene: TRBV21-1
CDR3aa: CASGATLGQPQHF

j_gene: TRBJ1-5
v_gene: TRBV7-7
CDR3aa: CASSEYRVRKVDSNQPQHF

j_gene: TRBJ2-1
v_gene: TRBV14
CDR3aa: CASSQDLRRGGLRGNEQFF

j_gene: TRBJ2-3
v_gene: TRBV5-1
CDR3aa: CASSLYRDTQYF

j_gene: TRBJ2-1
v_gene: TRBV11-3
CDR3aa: CASSLEAGHEQFF

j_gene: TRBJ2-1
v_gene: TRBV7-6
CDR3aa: CASRLSNSVSYNEQFF

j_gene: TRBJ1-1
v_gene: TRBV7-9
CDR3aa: CASSLATQGGGTEAFF

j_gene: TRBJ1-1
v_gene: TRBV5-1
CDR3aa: CASSLSGQGTTEAFF

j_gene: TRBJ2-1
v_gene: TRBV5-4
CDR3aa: CASSLVTRGNSEQFF